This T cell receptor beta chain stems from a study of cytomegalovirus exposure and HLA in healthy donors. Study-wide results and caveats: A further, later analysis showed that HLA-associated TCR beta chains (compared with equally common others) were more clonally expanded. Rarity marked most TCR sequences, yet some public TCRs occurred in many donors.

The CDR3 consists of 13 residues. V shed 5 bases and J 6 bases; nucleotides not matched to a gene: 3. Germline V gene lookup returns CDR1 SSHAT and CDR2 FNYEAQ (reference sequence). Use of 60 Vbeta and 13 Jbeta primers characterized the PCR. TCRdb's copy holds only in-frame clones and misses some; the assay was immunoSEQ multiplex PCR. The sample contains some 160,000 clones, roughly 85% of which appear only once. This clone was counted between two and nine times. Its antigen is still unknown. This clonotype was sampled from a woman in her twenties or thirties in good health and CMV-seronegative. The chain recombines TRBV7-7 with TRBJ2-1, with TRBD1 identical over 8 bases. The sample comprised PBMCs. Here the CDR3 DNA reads TGTGCCAGCAGCCGTACAGGGGGCAATGAGCAGTTCTTC. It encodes CASSRTGGNEQFF.